This T cell receptor beta chain stems from a study of shared clonotypes between healthy human individuals. Overall study results and limits: Lower generation probabilities were found for non-shared clonotypes than for those shared by all four donors. Naive subsets typically showed greater estimated richness than memory subsets.

Clones were sequenced by immunoSEQ multiplex PCR, and TCRdb holds only the in-frame ones, with some missing. This sample carries some 690,000 clones, about 90% of them seen once, and the ten largest clones take 30% to 40%. Germline V lookup: CDR1 SGHAT, CDR2 FQNNGV. CDR3 length: 12 amino acids. Trimming removed 3 bases from V and 9 bases from J, with 11 bases in between. Regarding this clone: Antigen unknown.

The material sequenced was memory CD8+ T cells from PBMCs. The subset: CD45RO+ cells pooled with CCR7-negative TemRA cells. This clonotype was obtained from a man in his late teens or twenties in good health. Some clones in this sample may be carry-over from other donors' samples. The V and J genes are TRBV11-2 and TRBJ1-1, with D unclear. Written as DNA, the CDR3 is TGTGCCAGCAGCTTGGAGACCGACAAAGCTTTCTTT. This encodes CASSLETDKAFF.